Presented here are 3 T cell receptor beta chains from one specimen sequenced in a study of cytomegalovirus exposure and HLA in healthy donors. PCR primers comprised 60 Vbeta and 13 Jbeta primers. The method was immunoSEQ multiplex PCR; TCRdb's version includes in-frame clones alone and lacks a portion of them. Found here are about 200,000 clones, more than 60% of them singletons; the top ten hold 15% to 18%. The sequenced material came from PBMCs. These receptors all come from a middle-aged man in good health and CMV-seronegative.

This clone has only a few counts. The chain couples TRBV6-1 to TRBJ2-7, with a weak D call TRBD1 (6 bases). Looked up from germline, CDR1 is MNHNS and CDR2 is SASEGT. Deletions cut 7 bases from V and 2 bases from J, with 12 bases between. This CDR3 region has 13 residues. The DNA for the CDR3 is TGTGCCAGCACCCTAGGACAGACCTACGAGCAGTACTTC. Translated: CASTLGQTYEQYF.

The CDR3 protein is CASSSQGNTGELFF. The CDR3 coding sequence is TGTGCCAGCAGCTCACAGGGTAACACCGGGGAGCTGTTTTTT. This chain joins TRBV5-4 and TRBJ2-2; D might be TRBD1 (6 bases). V shed 3 bases and J shed 2 bases, with 8 bases lying between them. Germline V gene data show CDR1 as SGHNT and CDR2 as YYREEE (reference sequence). CDR3 length: 14 amino acids.

The genes are TRBV9 and TRBJ2-5; 8 bases align to TRBD1. The ends lost 2 bases at V and 5 bases at J; junction bases unmatched: 8. From germline, CDR1 is SGDLS and CDR2 YYNGEE. This CDR3 region has 15 residues. CDR3 in amino acids: CASSVTSGGLETQYF. For the CDR3, the DNA is TGTGCCAGCAGCGTCACTTCAGGGGGCTTGGAGACCCAGTACTTC.